This entry lists 21 T cell receptor beta chains sequenced from one sample in a study of T cells in Graves' hyperthyroidism and ophthalmopathy. It was RNA transcripts that yielded the amplified TCR beta CDR3 regions. TCR CDR3 regions were first amplified by RT-PCR with HTBI primers. One entry per CDR3 protein results from TCRdb running MiXCR on the multiplex PCR reads. Among around 340,000 distinct CDR3 sequences listed, 15% to 20% were seen once. What was sequenced was blood. The receptor source for this set is a man aged 30 to 39 with Graves' hyperthyroidism.

This sequence joins TRBV7-9 and TRBJ1-3; 7 bases map to TRBD1. V gave up 5 bases and J gave up 0 bases; unmatched junction bases: 7. Germline V gene sequence: CDR1 SEHNR, CDR2 FQNEAQ (reference sequence). The CDR3 contains 16 residues. DNA for the CDR3: TGTGCCAGCAGCGGAACAGGGGCCCTCTCTGGAAACACCATATATTTT. Translation: CASSGTGALSGNTIYF.

In its sample, this clonotype was seen many times. The genes are TRBV11-2 and TRBJ1-3; no definite D call. Trimming shortened V by 6 bases and J by 0 bases, and 9 bases separated the two germline ends. This CDR3 comprises 14 residues. CDR1 is SGHAT and CDR2 is FQNNGV in the germline V gene. The CDR3 DNA reads TGTGCCAGCAGTACCCGGGACTCTGGAAACACCATATATTTT. This sequence encodes CASSTRDSGNTIYF. The full variable domain, in which reference TRBV11-2 and TRBJ1-3 provide the parts outside the CDR3, is EAGVAQSPRYKIIEKRQSVAFWCNPISGHATLYWYQQILGQGPKLLIQFQNNGVVDDSQLPKDRFSAERLKGVDSTLKIQPAKLEDSAVYLCASSTRDSGNTIYFGEGSWLTVV.

This clonotype was detected many times. The chain couples TRBV30 to TRBJ2-4; 12 nucleotides match TRBD1. The CDR3 is 14 amino acids. Germline trimming cut 4 bases from V and 4 bases from J; bases unmatched to any gene: 2. Germline CDR1 GTSNPN, CDR2 SVGIG (reference sequence). CDR3 residues: CAWTGQGAKNIQYF. CDR3 nucleotide sequence: TGTGCCTGGACGGGACAGGGGGCAAAAAACATTCAGTACTTC.

This clonotype was counted ten times or more. The genes are TRBV7-9 and TRBJ2-1; D uncertain. Trimming shortened V by 4 bases and J by 6 bases, and 10 bases separated the two germline ends. Germline lookup yields CDR1 SEHNR and CDR2 FQNEAQ (reference sequence). The length of the CDR3 is 13 residues. The CDR3 region has the DNA TGTGCCAGCAGCTCGGCGAATGGCAATGAGCAGTTCTTC. Its translation: CASSSANGNEQFF.

This clonotype showed up just a few times. This chain uses TRBV29-1 with TRBJ1-6, with 8 bases lining up with TRBD1. The CDR3 covers 12 residues. Germline V gene sequence: CDR1 SQVTM, CDR2 ANQGSEA. V lost 6 bases to trimming and J lost 8 bases; unmatched junction nucleotides: 3. The CDR3 DNA follows: TGCAGCGTCGGACAGGGTGATTCACCCCTCCACTTT. As protein: CSVGQGDSPLHF.

This clonotype was seen many times. This sequence joins TRBV11-2 and TRBJ2-7, with a tentative D call TRBD2 (5 bases). Trimming removed 3 bases from V and 3 bases from J, with 21 bases in between. CDR3 length: 17 residues. CDR1 is SGHAT, CDR2 FQNNGV, per germline. Written as DNA, the CDR3 is TGTGCCAGCAGCTTCCTTACTCCTACACTAGTAGGCTACGAGCAGTACTTC. Translating gives CASSFLTPTLVGYEQYF.

This clonotype was counted a few times. The V call is TRBV12-3 or TRBV12-4, the J call TRBJ2-5; TRBD1 might be the D (6 bases). This CDR3 has 15 amino acids. Trimming shortened V by 6 bases and J by 4 bases, and 18 bases separated the two germline ends. The CDR3 region is CASRNTGLDTETQYF. The DNA of the CDR3 is TGTGCCAGCAGAAATACAGGGTTAGATACAGAGACCCAGTACTTC.

This clonotype has a count of ten or more. The CDR3 sequence is CASSQDRNTEAFF. The CDR3 region has the DNA TGCGCCAGCAGCCAAGACAGGAACACTGAAGCTTTCTTT. J is TRBJ1-1 and V is TRBV5-1; D is possibly TRBD1 (5 bases). Germline CDR1 reads SGHRS; CDR2 reads YFSETQ. This CDR3 comprises 13 residues. The germline V and J ends were trimmed by 4 bases and 1 base, with 8 bases remaining between them.

This clonotype was found once. An end of the junction differs from the germline gene, which may be a read error. CDR3 in DNA: TGTGCCAGCAGTACAGGGTGGTCGGACAATGGGCAGTTCTTC. Its translation is CASSTGWSDNGQFF. This chain joins TRBV6-1 and TRBJ2-1, with a possible D match to TRBD1 (6 bases). Germline CDR1 MNHNS, CDR2 SASEGT. The CDR3 spans 14 residues.

This clonotype was seen a few times. V and J are TRBV4-2 and TRBJ2-1; D assignment may be TRBD1 or TRBD2 (7 bases each). The CDR3 spans 17 residues. Germline-derived CDR1 and CDR2 are LGHNA and YNFKEQ. Trimming shortened V by 1 base and J by 7 bases, and 20 bases separated the two germline ends. CDR3 in DNA: TGTGCCAGCAGCCAAGGGGAGGGGGCGGCGAGTGTGAATGAGCAGTTCTTC. Its protein is CASSQGEGAASVNEQFF.

The rearrangement uses TRBV12-3 or TRBV12-4 and TRBJ2-1; 14 nucleotides match TRBD2. The CDR3 has 16 amino acids. Germline trimming cut 6 bases from V and 7 bases from J; bases unmatched to any gene: 8. The CDR3 DNA is TGTGCCAGCAGCCCCAGACTAGCGGGAGGGCGTAATGAGCAGTTCTTC. This codes for CASSPRLAGGRNEQFF.

As to this clonotype: It may be a read error: a sequence one base away is much more abundant. The rearrangement joins TRBV20-1 to TRBJ2-7; perhaps TRBD1 as D (5 bases). The germline gives CDR1 DFQATT, CDR2 SNEGSKA (reference sequence). This CDR3 contains 15 residues. CDR3 protein: CRARDPKGNTYEQYF. The CDR3 DNA follows: TGCCGTGCTAGAGATCCGAAGGGGAACACCTACGAGCAGTACTTC.

The gene calls are TRBV28 and TRBJ2-2; the match to TRBD1 covers 8 bases. J gave up 0 bases and V 4 bases, and 10 bases lay outside the gene matches. CDR3 length: 18 amino acids. CDR1 MDHEN and CDR2 SYDVKM come from the germline V gene. The CDR3 nucleotides are TGTGCCAGCAGTTCCCTACGACAGGGGAGACCGAACACCGGGGAGCTGTTTTTT. It is translated as CASSSLRQGRPNTGELFF.

This clonotype was found a few times. The chain couples TRBV6-5 to TRBJ1-6; D is ambiguous. The CDR3 runs to 15 residues. Germline loops: CDR1 MNHEY, CDR2 SVGAGI. V lost 4 bases and J 4 bases, leaving 11 bases between the germline ends. The DNA of the CDR3 is TGTGCCAGCAGTTTCCGACGGATTTATAATTCACCCCTCCACTTT. Translation: CASSFRRIYNSPLHF.

Only a few counts were recorded for this clonotype. CDR3: CASSVGSGIFYEQYF. CDR3 DNA sequence: TGTGCCAGCAGCGTAGGATCCGGGATTTTCTACGAGCAGTACTTC. The rearrangement uses TRBV9 and TRBJ2-7; D perhaps matches TRBD2 (5 bases). The CDR3 runs 15 residues. V lost 0 bases to trimming and J lost 3 bases, with 13 bases between them. Per the germline V gene, CDR1 is SGDLS and CDR2 is YYNGEE.

This rearrangement joins TRBV7-9 to TRBJ2-1; 10 positions match TRBD2. The CDR3 has 16 residues. The V gene's germline CDR1 is SEHNR and CDR2 FQNEAQ (reference sequence). The trim removed 5 bases at V and 3 bases at J, leaving 7 bases unmatched. The CDR3 here is CASSLGLAAFYNEQFF. The CDR3 DNA is TGTGCCAGCAGCCTAGGACTAGCGGCCTTCTACAATGAGCAGTTCTTC. Full variable domain (rest looked up from reference TRBV7-9 and TRBJ2-1): DTGVSQNPRHKITKRGQNVTFRCDPISEHNRLYWYRQTLGQGPEFLTYFQNEAQLEKSRLLSDRFSAERPKGSFSTLEIQRTEQGDSAMYLCASSLGLAAFYNEQFFGPGTRLTVL.

The CDR3 DNA sequence: TGTGCCAGCACCACGTTGCGGTCAGTCTCTGGGGCCAACGTCCTGACTTTC. Its protein is CASTTLRSVSGANVLTF. J is TRBJ2-6 and V is TRBV27; no definite D call. The V gene's germline CDR1 is MNHEY and CDR2 SMNVEV (reference sequence). Deletions cut 7 bases from V and 0 bases from J, with 16 bases between. The CDR3 contains 17 residues.

This clonotype was seen at least ten times. The rearrangement links TRBV7-3 to TRBJ2-7; 8 bases align to TRBD2. V dropped 1 base and J dropped 1; count of bases not matched to a gene: 3. This CDR3 contains 15 residues. From germline, CDR1 is SGHTA and CDR2 FQGTGA. The chain's CDR3 is CASSLRGGGSYEQYF. CDR3 in DNA: TGTGCCAGCAGCTTAAGGGGCGGGGGGTCCTACGAGCAGTACTTC.

Remarks on this clonotype: Its ends do not fully match the called genes, so a read error is possible. CDR3 coding DNA: TGTGCCAGCAGCTTAGAGGGACAGAGTATCACTGAAGCTCTCTTT. It specifies CASSLEGQSITEALF. V gene TRBV11-1 combines with J gene TRBJ1-1, with 7 bases identical to TRBD1. This CDR3 has 15 residues. Germline V CDR1 and CDR2: SGHAT, FQDESV (reference sequence).

This clonotype was observed a few times. The CDR3 DNA reads TGTGCCAGCAGTTGGGGCGCGGTGAACACTGAAGCTTTCTTT. Translated, it gives CASSWGAVNTEAFF. The V and J genes are TRBV7-3 and TRBJ1-1, with a weak D call TRBD1 (5 bases). V was shortened by 6 bases and J by 0 bases, with 11 bases between the two germline ends. This CDR3 contains 14 residues. Germline loops: CDR1 SGHTA, CDR2 FQGTGA.

This clonotype has at least ten counts. V and J are TRBV30 and TRBJ2-3, with 7 nucleotides matching TRBD2. The germline CDR1 and CDR2 sequences are GTSNPN and SVGIG (reference sequence). The CDR3 totals 15 residues. J lost 4 bases, V lost 0 bases, and 7 bases had no gene match. As DNA, the CDR3 is TGTGCCTGGAGTGTACTGAGCGGGACCGCAGATACGCAGTATTTT. Translating gives CAWSVLSGTADTQYF.